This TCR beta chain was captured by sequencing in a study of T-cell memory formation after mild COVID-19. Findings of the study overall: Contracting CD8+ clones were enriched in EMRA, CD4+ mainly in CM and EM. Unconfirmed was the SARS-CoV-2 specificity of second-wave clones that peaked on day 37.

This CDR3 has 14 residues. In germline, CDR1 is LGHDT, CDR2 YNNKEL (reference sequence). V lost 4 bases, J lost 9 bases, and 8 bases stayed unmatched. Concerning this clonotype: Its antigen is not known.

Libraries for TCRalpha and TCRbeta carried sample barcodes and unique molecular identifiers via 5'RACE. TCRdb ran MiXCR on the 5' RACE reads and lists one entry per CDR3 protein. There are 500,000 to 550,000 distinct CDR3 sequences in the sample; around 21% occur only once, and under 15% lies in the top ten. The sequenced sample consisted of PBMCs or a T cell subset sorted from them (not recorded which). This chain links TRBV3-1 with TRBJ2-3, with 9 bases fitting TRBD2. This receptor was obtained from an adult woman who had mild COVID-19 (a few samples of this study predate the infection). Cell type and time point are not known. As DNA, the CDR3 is TGTGCCAGCAGCCTTAGCGGGGGCCGAGGGACGCAGTATTTT. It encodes CASSLSGGRGTQYF.